The entry that follows covers one T cell receptor beta chain sequence. Antigen specificity is unknown. Germline V gene sequence: CDR1 SQVTM, CDR2 ANQGSEA. CDR3 length: 14 residues. The J segment lost 1 base and the V segment lost 5 bases, leaving 5 bases of the junction unmatched. The data belong to a study of cytomegalovirus exposure and HLA in healthy donors. Findings and limits, study-wide: According to an earlier analysis, most TCR beta V segments yielded productive rearrangements about 90% or about 30% of the time. There were several of the most significant clusters that appeared linked to common viral pathogens in a later analysis.

Likely unrecorded immune exposures existed in these nominally healthy donors. PCR employed 60 Vbeta and 13 Jbeta primers. TCRdb's table, derived via immunoSEQ multiplex PCR, lists solely in-frame clones and lacks some. The table includes 110,000 to 150,000 clones, roughly 76% detected once. This sequence was found in a human donor in good health. Sequencing was done on a sample of PBMCs. The gene calls are TRBV29-1 and TRBJ1-5, with TRBD1 matching 7 bases. This CDR3 reads CSVFTGVSNQPQHF. The CDR3 coding sequence is TGCAGCGTTTTTACAGGGGTGAGCAATCAGCCCCAGCATTTT.